Below, one T cell receptor beta chain is given with its context. What it binds is not known. The CDR3 ends on some other residue instead of the conserved phenylalanine or tryptophan, so this is likely a read error. The data derive from a study of post-analysis software for immune sequencing data. As for the study in general: Relapsing-remitting, secondary progressive and progressive-relapsing forms made up the multiple sclerosis disease courses. General study findings and limits: The normalized Chao1 diversity of multiple sclerosis patients was significantly lower than that of controls. TRBV segments more frequent in patients than in controls numbered roughly 5 and included TRBV5-6, TRBV5-1 and TRBV20-1. Batch-matched samples strongly co-clustered by F measure.

TCR beta cDNA libraries had unique molecular identifiers. Some 500,000 cDNA molecules were obtained per 1 to 10 million input T cells. TCRdb redid the calling of the PCR reads with MiXCR, one entry per CDR3 protein. The repertoire consists of about 760,000 distinct CDR3 sequences, with 25% to 30% occurring once and the leading ten covering approximately 0.55%. In germline, CDR1 is SGDLS, CDR2 YYNGEE. CDR3 length: 15 amino acids. Unmatched junction bases numbered 3, after V lost 3 bases and J lost 3 bases. The clonotype comes from a girl between 10 and 17 years old with multiple sclerosis. Specimen: blood. V is TRBV9 and J is TRBJ2-3, with 11 bases lining up with TRBD2. CDR3 in amino acids: CASSERLAGTDTQYC. The CDR3 DNA follows: TGTGCCAGCAGCGAAAGACTAGCGGGGACAGATACGCAGTATTGT.